This T cell receptor beta chain was found in a study of monozygotic twins with inflammatory bowel disease. This CDR3 spans 14 amino acids. Germline CDR1 LGHDT, CDR2 YNNKEL (reference sequence). Unsorted whole blood yielded the total RNA, with T cells left unselected. Two nested PCRs, approximately 16 and 10 cycles, amplified TCRalpha and TCRbeta cDNA. TCRdb re-analyzed the 5' RACE reads; it lists each CDR3 protein once, without DNA. The specimen's table records 110,000 to 150,000 distinct CDR3 sequences. This chain uses TRBV3-1 with TRBJ2-5; TCRdb reports TRBD1, a call that lacks DNA to check it against. This sequence was found in a human donor with ulcerative colitis or Crohn's disease, or a healthy co-twin of an affected twin (not recorded which). Material for sequencing was blood. The CDR3 reads CASSQGQGQETQYF.